Following are 32 T cell receptor beta chains from one sample sequenced in a study of blood T cell repertoires in COVID-19. Assay used: immunoSEQ multiplex PCR; TCRdb lists only in-frame clones, some missing. Among 200,000 to 300,000 clones listed, 88% were seen once. Source material: peripheral blood. Receptor source: an elderly man with acute or convalescent COVID-19.

J is TRBJ1-1 and V is TRBV7-8; 7 positions agree with TRBD1. V trimming: 5 bases; J trimming: 0 bases; junction bases outside the gene matches: 0. Germline V gives CDR1 SGHVS, CDR2 FQNEAQ. This CDR3 is built from 13 residues. CDR3 bases: TGTGCCAGCAGCGACAGGGTGAACACTGAAGCTTTCTTT. Protein product: CASSDRVNTEAFF.

The gene calls are TRBV6-2 or TRBV6-3 and TRBJ1-2; 12 bases line up with TRBD1. This CDR3 region has 17 residues. V shed 5 bases, J shed 4 bases, and the junction held 11 bases outside the gene matches. CDR1 is MNHEY and CDR2 is SVGEGT in the germline V gene. CDR3 DNA sequence: TGTGCCAGCAGTCTCCCGGGACAGGGGGCGATCGTCTATGGCTACACCTTC. Its protein product is CASSLPGQGAIVYGYTF.

The rearrangement links TRBV4-3 to TRBJ1-6, with 7 nucleotides matching TRBD1. V was pared by 0 bases and J by 5 bases, with 4 bases of the junction left unmatched. The CDR3 is 16 amino acids. CDR1 is LGHNA and CDR2 is YSLEER in the germline V gene. The CDR3: CASSQDWDSNNSPLHF. CDR3 DNA sequence: TGCGCCAGCAGCCAAGATTGGGACAGTAATAATTCACCCCTCCACTTT.

The table lists this clone with a count of one. This rearrangement joins TRBV5-1 to TRBJ1-1; maybe TRBD1 (5 bases). The CDR3 runs to 13 residues. CDR1 and CDR2 from the germline V gene are SGHRS and YFSETQ. Deletions cut 6 bases from V and 3 bases from J, with 12 bases between. The CDR3 is CASNSQGDTEAFF. In nucleotides, the CDR3 is TGCGCCAGCAACAGTCAAGGGGACACTGAAGCTTTCTTT.

The chain carries TRBV28 and TRBJ1-5; D not resolved. The CDR3 is 13 amino acids. Trimming removed 9 bases at V and 2 bases at J, with 11 bases between. Germline-derived CDR1 and CDR2 are MDHEN and SYDVKM. The CDR3 region has the DNA TGTGCCAGTAGGCAGACTCGCAATCAGCCCCAGCATTTT. Protein sequence: CASRQTRNQPQHF.

The genes are TRBV11-3 and TRBJ2-3, with D unresolved. The CDR3 is 12 residues long. Germline assignment: CDR1 SGHNT and CDR2 YENEEA. V was trimmed by 1 base and J by 4 bases, leaving 3 bases between them. This chain's CDR3 is CASSLVADTQYF. In DNA form, the CDR3 reads TGTGCCAGCAGCTTAGTCGCAGATACGCAGTATTTT.

The chain employs TRBV11-1 and TRBJ1-1; possible D gene TRBD1, 6 bases. The V and J ends lost 0 bases and 0 bases respectively, with 8 bases between them. The CDR3 is made up of 15 amino acids. The germline V gene encodes CDR1 SGHAT and CDR2 FQDESV (reference sequence). The CDR3 loop reads CASSLAGDMNTEAFF. The CDR3 DNA reads TGTGCCAGCAGCTTAGCTGGGGACATGAACACTGAAGCTTTCTTT.

The chain uses TRBV5-6 and TRBJ2-1, with a weak D call TRBD1 (5 bases). CDR3 length: 15 amino acids. Trimming shortened V by 0 bases and J by 0 bases, and 7 bases separated the two germline ends. The germline V gene encodes CDR1 SGHDT and CDR2 YYEEEE. The CDR3 nucleotides read TGTGCCAGCAGCTTGGGGACATCCTCCTACAATGAGCAGTTCTTC. This translates into CASSLGTSSYNEQFF.

The chain employs TRBV5-1 and TRBJ2-3, with 7 bases that match TRBD2. The V gene end was trimmed by 2 bases and the J gene end by 4 bases; junction bases not matched to a gene: 7. CDR1 SGHRS and CDR2 YFSETQ come from the germline V gene. There are 15 residues in the CDR3. CDR3 nucleotide sequence: TGCGCCAGCAGCTTTACGGGGAGCGGGGCAGATACGCAGTATTTT. Its translation: CASSFTGSGADTQYF.

This chain uses TRBV27 with TRBJ2-1; TRBD1 matches 9 bases. The CDR3 is 14 residues long. V shed 7 bases and J 4 bases; nucleotides not matched to a gene: 5. Germline CDR1 is MNHEY and CDR2 is SMNVEV (reference sequence). In DNA form, the CDR3 reads TGTGCCAGCAACCGACAGGGGGGATACAATGAGCAGTTCTTC. The encoded protein is CASNRQGGYNEQFF.

The sample holds a few counts of this clone. The chain carries TRBV28 and TRBJ1-1; the match to TRBD1 covers 7 bases. J was trimmed by 2 bases and V by 6 bases; bases with no gene match: 6. The CDR3 contains 14 residues. Germline CDR1 is MDHEN and CDR2 is SYDVKM. CDR3 DNA sequence: TGTGCCAGCAGATTGGGACAGATAAACACTGAAGCTTTCTTT. Translation: CASRLGQINTEAFF.

This rearrangement joins TRBV3-1 (or the pseudogene TRBV3-2) to TRBJ1-4; D call uncertain. Trimming shortened V by 0 bases and J by 2 bases, and 10 bases separated the two germline ends. The CDR3 consists of 16 residues. The germline V gene has CDR1 LGHDT and CDR2 YNNKEL (reference sequence). This CDR3 is CASSQDTGWTNEKLFF. CDR3 nucleotide sequence: TGTGCCAGCAGCCAAGATACGGGGTGGACTAATGAAAAACTGTTTTTT.

The rearrangement links TRBV10-3 to TRBJ1-3; a possible D gene is TRBD1 (6 bases). V was trimmed by 5 bases and J by 4 bases, leaving 9 bases between them. Germline CDR1 ENHRY, CDR2 SYGVKD. The CDR3 runs 13 residues. Written as DNA, the CDR3 is TGTGCCATCAGTCTAGGACAGGGAAACACCATATATTTT. Its translation: CAISLGQGNTIYF.

The V and J genes are TRBV3-1 (or the pseudogene TRBV3-2) and TRBJ1-2; D is unclear. In germline, CDR1 is LGHDT, CDR2 YNNKEL (reference sequence). V was clipped by 2 bases and J by 8 bases, with 18 bases between them. CDR3 length equals 15 residues. The CDR3 here is CASSQPSQSGAGYTF. CDR3 sequence (DNA): TGTGCCAGCAGCCAACCTTCACAATCGGGAGCGGGCTACACCTTC.

The chain couples TRBV6-1 to TRBJ2-7, with a possible D match to TRBD1 (6 bases). The CDR3 loop spans 14 amino acids. V dropped 3 bases and J dropped 4 bases, with 13 bases sitting between them. Germline assignment: CDR1 MNHNS and CDR2 SASEGT. The CDR3 sequence is CASSDQGSLYEQYF. The DNA for the CDR3 is TGTGCCAGCAGTGACCAGGGGAGTTTGTACGAGCAGTACTTC.

As to this clone: Other DNA variants within this sample encode the same CDR3. The chain combines TRBV19 with TRBJ1-1; the match to TRBD1 covers 7 bases. The CDR3 contains 13 residues. The J segment lost 3 bases and the V segment lost 4 bases, leaving 2 bases of the junction unmatched. Germline loops: CDR1 LNHDA, CDR2 SQIVND (reference sequence). The CDR3 region is CASSSTGDTEAFF. The CDR3 DNA reads TGTGCCAGTAGTAGCACAGGGGACACTGAAGCTTTCTTT.

The V and J genes are TRBV19 and TRBJ2-7; 10 nucleotides agree with TRBD1. The junction had 9 bases not matched to a gene; V was cut back by 5 bases and J by 8 bases. The CDR3 extends over 14 amino acids. Germline CDR1 LNHDA, CDR2 SQIVND (reference sequence). CDR3 DNA sequence: TGTGCCAGTAGTCGACGGGACAGGGGATCCCAGCAGTACTTC. This codes for CASSRRDRGSQQYF.

Notes on this clone: Additional DNA sequences in this sample encode the identical CDR3. The rearrangement links TRBV19 to TRBJ2-1; D is unclear. The V end was cut by 2 bases, the J end by 4 bases, with 6 bases between. The germline CDR1 and CDR2 sequences are LNHDA and SQIVND (reference sequence). CDR3 size: 13 residues. CDR3 sequence (DNA): TGTGCCAGTAGTATATCCGGGTACAATGAGCAGTTCTTC. Its translation: CASSISGYNEQFF.

The chain joins TRBV7-2 to TRBJ1-1; D call uncertain. The germline V gene has CDR1 SGHTA and CDR2 FQGNSA. The ends were cut back, 3 bases at V and 8 bases at J, with 10 bases in the middle. The CDR3 covers 12 residues. CDR3 in amino acids: CASSLETAEAFF. CDR3 DNA sequence: TGTGCCAGCAGCTTGGAGACGGCAGAAGCTTTCTTT.

On this clone itself: Additional DNA sequences in this sample encode the identical CDR3. The V call is TRBV19, the J call TRBJ1-1; a possible D gene is TRBD1 (6 bases). The CDR3 spans 14 residues. The V gene lost 4 bases and the J gene lost 2 bases, with 11 bases spanning the gap. Germline V CDR1 and CDR2: LNHDA, SQIVND (reference sequence). The CDR3 is CASSTPGQNTEAFF. The CDR3 nucleotides read TGTGCCAGTAGTACTCCGGGACAAAACACTGAAGCTTTCTTT. The full variable domain, completed using reference TRBV19 and TRBJ1-1, is DGGITQSPKYLFRKEGQNVTLSCEQNLNHDAMYWYRQDPGQGLRLIYYSQIVNDFQKGDIAEGYSVSREKKESFPLTVTSAQKNPTAFYLCASSTPGQNTEAFFGQGTRLTVV.

This chain connects TRBV19 to TRBJ1-5, with a possible D match to TRBD1 (5 bases). From germline, CDR1 is LNHDA and CDR2 SQIVND (reference sequence). The germline V and J ends were trimmed by 4 bases and 3 bases, with 7 bases remaining between them. This CDR3 contains 13 residues. The CDR3: CASSRQHNQPQHF. The CDR3 DNA reads as TGTGCCAGTAGTAGACAGCACAATCAGCCCCAGCATTTT.

CDR3 DNA: TGTGCCAGCAGCTATCAGGGGGTTTCCACCGGGGAGCTGTTTTTT. This encodes CASSYQGVSTGELFF. This chain links TRBV11-3 with TRBJ2-2, with TRBD1 matching over 7 bases. The V and J ends lost 4 bases and 4 bases, in that order; junction bases with no gene match: 6. Looked up from germline, CDR1 is SGHNT and CDR2 is YENEEA. This CDR3 is built from 15 residues.

V and J are TRBV7-8 and TRBJ2-7; 8 bases are shared with TRBD2. Losses at the gene ends were 5 bases for V and 4 bases for J; bases not matched to a gene: 4. The CDR3 totals 13 residues. The germline V gene encodes CDR1 SGHVS and CDR2 FQNEAQ. The CDR3 sequence: CASSLTSAYEQYF. The CDR3 DNA is TGTGCCAGCAGCCTGACTAGCGCTTACGAGCAGTACTTC.

The rearrangement links TRBV6-5 to TRBJ1-4; D might be TRBD1 (5 bases). Germline values: CDR1 MNHEY, CDR2 SVGAGI. V was cut by 6 bases and J by 4 bases, with 9 bases left in between. This CDR3 spans 13 amino acids. The CDR3 here is CASRTDSNEKLFF. The CDR3 bases are TGTGCCAGCAGAACTGACAGTAATGAAAAACTGTTTTTT.

This chain uses TRBV15 with TRBJ1-5; D is undetermined. Germline CDR1 reads LNHNV; CDR2 reads YYDKDF (reference sequence). This CDR3 comprises 14 residues. V shed 1 base and J shed 3 bases, with 7 bases lying between them. CDR3 protein: CATSRAVFNQPQHF. For the CDR3, the DNA is TGTGCCACCAGCAGAGCGGTCTTCAATCAGCCCCAGCATTTT. Drawing the rest from reference TRBV15 and TRBJ1-5, the complete variable domain is DAMVIQNPRYQVTQFGKPVTLSCSQTLNHNVMYWYQQKSSQAPKLLFHYYDKDFNNEADTPDNFQSRRPNTSFCFLDIRSPGLGDTAMYLCATSRAVFNQPQHFGDGTRLSIL.

The chain uses TRBV5-8 and TRBJ1-5, with 7 bases identical to TRBD1. Germline V CDR1 and CDR2: SGHTS, YDEGEE. The CDR3 is 16 residues long. With 4 bases clipped from V and 1 base from J, the junction kept 8 bases outside the gene matches. The CDR3 is CASSTYRGTSNQPQHF. CDR3 DNA: TGTGCCAGCAGCACCTACAGGGGTACGAGCAATCAGCCCCAGCATTTT.

The chain links TRBV7-2 to TRBJ2-7; possible D gene TRBD1, 5 bases. CDR3 length equals 12 residues. The V gene's germline CDR1 is SGHTA and CDR2 FQGNSA. The V and J ends lost 1 base and 5 bases respectively, with 6 bases between them. As DNA, the CDR3 is TGTGCCAGCAGCTTAGGGGGCCACGAGCAGTACTTC. Protein: CASSLGGHEQYF. The whole variable domain, remainder taken from reference TRBV7-2 and TRBJ2-7, is GAGVSQSPSNKVTEKGKDVELRCDPISGHTALYWYRQSLGQGLEFLIYFQGNSAPDKSGLPSDRFSAERTGGSVSTLTIQRTQQEDSAVYLCASSLGGHEQYFGPGTRLTVT.

The chain joins TRBV6-6 to TRBJ2-2, with TRBD2 identical over 7 bases. This CDR3 has 15 residues. The germline gives CDR1 MNHNY, CDR2 SVGAGI (reference sequence). V was clipped by 6 bases and J by 8 bases; unmatched bases: 12. The DNA of the CDR3 is TGTGCCAGCAGCTTGGTGGGAGGGCAGGTTGGGGAGCTGTTTTTT. This encodes CASSLVGGQVGELFF.

This chain links TRBV18 with TRBJ1-1; D uncertain. Per the germline V gene, CDR1 is KGHSH and CDR2 is LQKENI. The CDR3 covers 15 residues. V was trimmed by 3 bases and J by 3 bases, leaving 14 bases between them. As DNA, the CDR3 is TGTGCCAGCTCACCCTCGGACGGGAGGGACACTGAAGCTTTCTTT. It codes for CASSPSDGRDTEAFF.

The chain couples TRBV7-2 to TRBJ2-3, with 7 bases matching TRBD1. The germline CDR1 and CDR2 sequences are SGHTA and FQGNSA. CDR3 length: 15 residues. V lost 0 bases and J lost 2; bases outside the gene matches: 2. DNA of the CDR3: TGTGCCAGCAGCTTAGCCGGGACAGTCACAGATACGCAGTATTTT. Translation gives CASSLAGTVTDTQYF.

The chain combines TRBV6-5 with TRBJ2-1; D perhaps matches TRBD2 (7 bases). The CDR3 loop spans 13 amino acids. CDR1 is MNHEY and CDR2 is SVGAGI in the germline V gene. V was trimmed by 7 bases and J by 7 bases, leaving 14 bases between them. CDR3 nucleotide sequence: TGTGCCAGCAACGAGGGGGGGCGGAATGAGCAGTTCTTC. Protein sequence: CASNEGGRNEQFF.

The CDR3 loop is CASSFLKGRPHEQYF. CDR3 nucleotide sequence: TGTGCCAGCAGTTTCCTCAAGGGGCGTCCCCACGAGCAGTACTTC. The chain is built from TRBV6-6 and TRBJ2-7; D possibly corresponds to TRBD1 (5 bases). CDR1 MNHNY and CDR2 SVGAGI come from the germline V gene (reference sequence). The CDR3 totals 15 residues. The germline V and J ends were trimmed by 4 bases and 5 bases, with 18 bases remaining between them.